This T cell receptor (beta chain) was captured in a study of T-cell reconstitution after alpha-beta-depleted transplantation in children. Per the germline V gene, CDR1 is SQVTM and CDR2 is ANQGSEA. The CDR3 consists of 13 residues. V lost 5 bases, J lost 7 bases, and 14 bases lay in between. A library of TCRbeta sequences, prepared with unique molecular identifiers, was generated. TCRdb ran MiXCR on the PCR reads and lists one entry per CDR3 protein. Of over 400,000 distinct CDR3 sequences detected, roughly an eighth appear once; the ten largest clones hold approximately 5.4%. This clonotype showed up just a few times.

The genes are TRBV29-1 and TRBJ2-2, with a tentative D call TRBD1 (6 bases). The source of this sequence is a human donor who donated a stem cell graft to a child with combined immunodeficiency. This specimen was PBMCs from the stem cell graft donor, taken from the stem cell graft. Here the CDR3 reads CSVTTGLSGELFF. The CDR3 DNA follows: TGCAGCGTTACGACAGGTCTAAGCGGGGAGCTGTTTTTT.